This T cell receptor beta chain was profiled in a study of T cell responses to AZD1222 COVID-19 vaccine. Study-wide results and limits: Repertoires were collected only later (after the peak T cell response had occurred). The study reported that nearly half of spike-specific TCRs target unmutated variant regions.

Trimming stripped 3 bases from V and 4 bases from J, with 18 bases between. The CDR3 is 16 amino acids. Germline-derived CDR1 and CDR2 are SGDLS and YYNGEE. A note on this clone: Antigen unknown.

The method was immunoSEQ multiplex PCR; TCRdb's version includes in-frame clones alone and lacks a portion of them. The repertoire consists of roughly 80,000 clones, with approximately 90% occurring once and the leading ten covering 2.5% to 4%. The source of this sequence is an adult who received the AZD1222 COVID-19 vaccine. The rearrangement uses TRBV9 and TRBJ2-3; D perhaps matches TRBD2 (7 bases). This specimen was peripheral blood, taken 28 days after the second AZD1222 dose. The CDR3 reads CASSGGLAGVSDTQYF. CDR3 bases: TGTGCCAGCAGCGGGGGGCTGGCGGGGGTATCAGATACGCAGTATTTT.